The clone carrying this TCR beta chain was counted many times. Its antigen is currently unknown. CD8+CD57+ cell expansion, shown by flow cytometry, had occurred in the patients selected for sequencing. Severe acquired aplastic anemia was present in every patient. All patients were therapy-naive when blood was sampled. Germline V gives CDR1 SGHVS, CDR2 FQNEAQ. The CDR3 is made up of 17 amino acids. The trim removed 4 bases at V and 3 bases at J, leaving 13 bases unmatched. Genomic DNA served as template for TCR beta VDJ and CDR3 profiling. One entry per CDR3 protein results from TCRdb running MiXCR on the reads. Among about 58,000 distinct CDR3 sequences, around 60% were seen once, and the ten largest hold approximately 15%. The data are from a study of CD8+CD57+ T cells in acquired aplastic anemia. Study in general: DNA recovered from sorted CD4+ and CD8+ cells had a mean of around 3.2 ug. Study results and caveats: Patients shared some 30 CD8+ CDR3 sequences with controls.

The sample taken for sequencing was sorted CD4+, CD8+, or CD8+CD57+ T cells (not recorded which) from PBMCs. This receptor was identified in a human donor with aplastic anemia. The J gene is TRBJ2-7, the V gene TRBV7-8; 9 bases are shared with TRBD1. The CDR3 spells CASSSDHGTGLDYEQYF. For the CDR3, the DNA is TGTGCCAGCAGCTCAGATCATGGGACAGGGCTTGACTACGAGCAGTACTTC.